This TCR beta chain was identified during a study of blood T cell repertoires in COVID-19. Study at large: Spain, Italy and the United States supplied samples that represented acute and convalescent COVID-19. PBMCs, B-cell-depleted T cells, or T cells were the source of the cDNA or gDNA that made up the material.

This clone was detected only once. This CDR3 is built from 14 residues. Germline CDR1 is SGHRS and CDR2 is YFSETQ. With 0 bases removed from V and 2 bases from J, the gap between germline ends came to 8 bases. In the authors' methods: Amplification of reference gene primers provided the estimated nucleated cell counts. Produced via immunoSEQ multiplex PCR; TCRdb's table is partial and in-frame only. That table is the source of V, J and clone size, and D and trimming were worked out from the DNA. The sample includes some 66,000 clones, roughly 82% seen only once; the top ten take about 7%. The TCR was taken from a man in his sixties with acute or convalescent COVID-19. V gene TRBV5-1 combines with J gene TRBJ1-2; D gene unclear. The source material was peripheral blood. CDR3 DNA sequence: TGCGCCAGCAGCTTGGAGGCGGGGAACTATGGCTACACCTTC. It yields the protein CASSLEAGNYGYTF.